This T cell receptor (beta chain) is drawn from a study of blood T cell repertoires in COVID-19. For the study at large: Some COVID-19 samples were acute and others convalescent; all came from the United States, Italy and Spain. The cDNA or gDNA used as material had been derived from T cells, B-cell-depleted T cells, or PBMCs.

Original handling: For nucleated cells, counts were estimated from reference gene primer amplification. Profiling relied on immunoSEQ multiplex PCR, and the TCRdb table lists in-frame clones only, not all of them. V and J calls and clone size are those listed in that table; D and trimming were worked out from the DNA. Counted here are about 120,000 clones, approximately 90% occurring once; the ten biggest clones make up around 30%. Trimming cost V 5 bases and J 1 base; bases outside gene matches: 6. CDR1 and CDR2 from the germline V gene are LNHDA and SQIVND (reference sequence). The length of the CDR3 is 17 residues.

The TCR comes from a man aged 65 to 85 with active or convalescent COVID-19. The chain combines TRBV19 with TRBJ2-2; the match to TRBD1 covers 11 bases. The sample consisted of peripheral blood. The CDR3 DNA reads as TGTGCCAGTAGTGCCTCCGGGACAGGGGGGAACACCGGGGAGCTGTTTTTT. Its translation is CASSASGTGGNTGELFF. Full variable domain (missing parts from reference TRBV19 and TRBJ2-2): DGGITQSPKYLFRKEGQNVTLSCEQNLNHDAMYWYRQDPGQGLRLIYYSQIVNDFQKGDIAEGYSVSREKKESFPLTVTSAQKNPTAFYLCASSASGTGGNTGELFFGEGSRLTVL.